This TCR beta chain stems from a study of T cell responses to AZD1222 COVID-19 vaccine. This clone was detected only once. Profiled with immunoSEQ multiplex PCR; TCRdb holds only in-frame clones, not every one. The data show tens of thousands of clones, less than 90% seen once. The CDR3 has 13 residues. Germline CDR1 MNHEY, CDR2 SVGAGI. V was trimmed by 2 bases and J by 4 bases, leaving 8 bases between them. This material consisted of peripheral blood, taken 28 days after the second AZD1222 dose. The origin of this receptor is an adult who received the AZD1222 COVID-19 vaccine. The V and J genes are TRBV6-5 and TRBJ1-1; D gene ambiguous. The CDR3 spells CASSYAGRTEAFF. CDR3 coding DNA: TGTGCCAGCAGTTACGCTGGGCGCACTGAAGCTTTCTTT.